This TCR beta chain was retrieved from a study of beta chain features in type 1 diabetes. Study context: Analysis included 100 million to 110 million sorted cells drawn from all samples. Overall study results and limits: All four CD4+ subsets from Type 1 diabetes patients carried moderately but significantly shorter TCRB CDR3s.

In regard to this clone: What it binds is unknown.

Trimming took 4 bases from V and 5 from J; bases not matched to a gene: 7. This CDR3 is built from 15 residues. The germline V gene encodes CDR1 KGHSH and CDR2 LQKENI. Markers CD45RO/CCR7/CD25/CD127/CD95/CD27 served to sort CD4+ naive, central memory, regulatory and stem cell-like memory cells. The authors reverse transcribed all of the isolated RNA, so sequencing captured expressed TCRB transcripts. Here immunoSEQ multiplex PCR was the method, and the copy in TCRdb shows in-frame clones only, minus some. The sample lists under 400,000 clones; about 18% were seen once. The receptor comes from a woman aged 18-35 years in good health. The material sequenced was naive CD4+ T cells from blood. The chain links TRBV18 to TRBJ2-5; 10 nucleotides match TRBD1. CDR3 protein: CASSRTGTGVETQYF. DNA of the CDR3: TGTGCCAGCTCACGAACCGGGACAGGGGTTGAGACCCAGTACTTC.